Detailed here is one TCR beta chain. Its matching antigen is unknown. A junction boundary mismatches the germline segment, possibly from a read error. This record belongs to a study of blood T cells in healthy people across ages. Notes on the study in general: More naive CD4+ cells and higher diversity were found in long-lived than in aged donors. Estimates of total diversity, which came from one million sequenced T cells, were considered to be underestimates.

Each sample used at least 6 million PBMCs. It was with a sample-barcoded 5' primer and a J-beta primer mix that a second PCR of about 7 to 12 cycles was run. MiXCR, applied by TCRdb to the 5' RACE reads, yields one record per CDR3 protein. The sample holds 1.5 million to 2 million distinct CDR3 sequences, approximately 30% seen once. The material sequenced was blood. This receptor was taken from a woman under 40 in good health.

CDR3 in amino acids: CVIRGTATVTQYF. The CDR3 region has the DNA TGTGTCATCAGAGGGACTGCCACAGTTACGCAGTATTTT. The chain is built from TRBV10-3 and TRBJ2-3, with D maybe TRBD2 (6 bases). In germline, CDR1 is ENHRY, CDR2 SYGVKD. This CDR3 is 13 amino acids long.